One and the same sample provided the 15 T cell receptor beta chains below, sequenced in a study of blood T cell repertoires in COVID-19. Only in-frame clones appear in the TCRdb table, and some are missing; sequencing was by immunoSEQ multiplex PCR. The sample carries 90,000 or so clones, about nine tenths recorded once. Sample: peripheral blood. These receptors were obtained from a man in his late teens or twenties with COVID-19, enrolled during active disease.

The CDR3: CASSPPRLSSSYEQYF. The DNA of the CDR3 is TGTGCCAGCAGTCCCCCGAGGCTTTCGAGCTCCTACGAGCAGTACTTC. This chain joins TRBV28 and TRBJ2-7; no clear D gene. Trimming took 5 bases from V and 0 from J, leaving 17 bases between them. The CDR3 contains 16 residues. CDR1 is MDHEN, CDR2 SYDVKM, per germline.

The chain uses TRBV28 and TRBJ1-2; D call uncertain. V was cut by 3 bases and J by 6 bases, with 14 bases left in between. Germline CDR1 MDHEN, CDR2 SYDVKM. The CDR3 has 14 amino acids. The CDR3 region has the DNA TGTGCCAGCAGTTTGCCTGGATCAGGTGATGGCTACACCTTC. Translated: CASSLPGSGDGYTF.

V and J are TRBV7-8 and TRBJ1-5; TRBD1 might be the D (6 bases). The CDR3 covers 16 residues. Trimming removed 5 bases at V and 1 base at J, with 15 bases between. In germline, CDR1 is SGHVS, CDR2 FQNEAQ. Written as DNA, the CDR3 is TGTGCCAGCAGCGTCCGGACAGTCCCCAGCAATCAGCCCCAGCATTTT. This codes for CASSVRTVPSNQPQHF.

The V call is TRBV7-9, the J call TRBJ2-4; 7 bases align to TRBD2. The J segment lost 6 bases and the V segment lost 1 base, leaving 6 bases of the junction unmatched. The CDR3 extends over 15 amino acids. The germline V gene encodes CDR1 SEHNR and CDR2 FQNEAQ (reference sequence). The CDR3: CASSLGEGYRNIQYF. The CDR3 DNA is TGTGCCAGCAGCTTAGGGGAGGGGTACAGAAACATTCAGTACTTC.

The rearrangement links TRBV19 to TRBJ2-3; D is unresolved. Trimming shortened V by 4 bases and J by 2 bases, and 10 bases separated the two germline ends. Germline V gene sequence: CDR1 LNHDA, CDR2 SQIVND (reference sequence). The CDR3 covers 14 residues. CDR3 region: CASSTQLTTDTQYF. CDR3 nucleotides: TGTGCCAGTAGTACCCAACTTACCACAGATACGCAGTATTTT.

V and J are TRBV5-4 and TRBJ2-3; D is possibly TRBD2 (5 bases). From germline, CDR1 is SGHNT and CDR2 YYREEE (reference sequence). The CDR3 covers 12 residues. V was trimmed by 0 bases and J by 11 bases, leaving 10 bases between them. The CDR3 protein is CASSLGGVLQYF. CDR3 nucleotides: TGTGCCAGCAGCTTGGGGGGAGTACTGCAGTATTTT.

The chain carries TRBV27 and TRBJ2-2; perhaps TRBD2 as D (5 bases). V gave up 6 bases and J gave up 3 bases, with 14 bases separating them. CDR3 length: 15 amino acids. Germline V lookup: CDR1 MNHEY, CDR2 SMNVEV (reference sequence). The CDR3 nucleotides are TGTGCCAGCAGCCTGGGCCTCGGGGACACCGGGGAGCTGTTTTTT. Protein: CASSLGLGDTGELFF.

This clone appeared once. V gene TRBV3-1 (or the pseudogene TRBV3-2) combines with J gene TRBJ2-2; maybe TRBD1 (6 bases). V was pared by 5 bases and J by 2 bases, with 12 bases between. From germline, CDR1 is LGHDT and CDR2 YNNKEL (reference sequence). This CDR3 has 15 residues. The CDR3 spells CASSIFRGNTGELFF. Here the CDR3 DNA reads TGTGCCAGCAGCATTTTCAGGGGAAACACCGGGGAGCTGTTTTTT.

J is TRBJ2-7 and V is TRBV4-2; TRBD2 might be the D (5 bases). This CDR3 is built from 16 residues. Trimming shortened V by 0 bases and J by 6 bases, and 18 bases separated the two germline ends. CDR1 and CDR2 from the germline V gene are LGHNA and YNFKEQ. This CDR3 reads CASSQDYVTRGSEQYF. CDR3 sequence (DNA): TGTGCCAGCAGCCAAGATTACGTAACCCGAGGGTCCGAGCAGTACTTC.

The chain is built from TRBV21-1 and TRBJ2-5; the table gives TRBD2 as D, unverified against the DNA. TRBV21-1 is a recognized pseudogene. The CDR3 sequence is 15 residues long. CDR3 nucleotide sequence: TGTGCCAGCAATGGGGGGGACACAGACTATGGGACCCAGTACTTC. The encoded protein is CASNGGDTDYGTQYF.

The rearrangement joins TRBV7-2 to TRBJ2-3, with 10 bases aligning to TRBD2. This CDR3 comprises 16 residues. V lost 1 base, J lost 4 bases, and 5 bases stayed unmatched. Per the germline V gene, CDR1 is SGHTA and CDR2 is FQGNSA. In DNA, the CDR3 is TGTGCCAGCAGCTTAGTCGGGCTAGCGGGAGCAGATACGCAGTATTTT. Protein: CASSLVGLAGADTQYF.

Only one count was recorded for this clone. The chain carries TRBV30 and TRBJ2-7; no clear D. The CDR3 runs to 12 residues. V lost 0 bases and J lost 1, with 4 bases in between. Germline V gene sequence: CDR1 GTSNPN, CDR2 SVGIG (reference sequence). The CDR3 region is CAWSVHSYEQYF. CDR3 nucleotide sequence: TGTGCCTGGAGTGTACATTCCTACGAGCAGTACTTC. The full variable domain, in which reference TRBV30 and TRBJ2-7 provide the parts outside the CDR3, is SQTIHQWPATLVQPVGSPLSLECTVEGTSNPNLYWYRQAAGRGLQLLFYSVGIGQISSEVPQNLSASRPQDRQFILSSKKLLLSDSGFYLCAWSVHSYEQYFGPGTRLTVT.

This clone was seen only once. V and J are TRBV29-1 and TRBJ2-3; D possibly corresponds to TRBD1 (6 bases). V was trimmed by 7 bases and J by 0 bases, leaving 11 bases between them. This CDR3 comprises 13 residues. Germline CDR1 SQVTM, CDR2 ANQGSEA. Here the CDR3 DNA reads TGCAGCGGCAGGGGATTTAGCACAGATACGCAGTATTTT. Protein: CSGRGFSTDTQYF.

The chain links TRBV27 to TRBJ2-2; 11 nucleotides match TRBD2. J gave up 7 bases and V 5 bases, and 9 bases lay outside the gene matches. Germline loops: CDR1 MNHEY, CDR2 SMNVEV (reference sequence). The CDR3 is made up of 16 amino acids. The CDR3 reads CASSLVAGGPVGELFF. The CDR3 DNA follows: TGTGCCAGCAGTCTGGTAGCGGGAGGGCCGGTCGGGGAGCTGTTTTTT.

The CDR3 DNA reads TGTGCCAGCAGCTTACGACTAGCGGCGGGCTTGGATGAGCAGTTCTTC. Translating gives CASSLRLAAGLDEQFF. The V call is TRBV13, the J call TRBJ2-1; 9 bases are a match to TRBD2. The CDR3 consists of 16 residues. The junction had 10 bases not matched to a gene; V was cut back by 2 bases and J by 8 bases. From germline, CDR1 is PRHDT and CDR2 FYEKMQ (reference sequence).